In its sample, the clone carrying this TCR beta chain was seen a few times. The CDR3 has 13 residues. From germline, CDR1 is SGHTA and CDR2 FQGNSA. Trimming shortened V by 5 bases and J by 5 bases, and 11 bases separated the two germline ends. Primed by a sample-barcoded 5' primer and a J-beta primer mix, a second PCR proceeded for 7 to 11 cycles. TCRdb itself ran the 5' RACE reads through MiXCR, one entry per CDR3 protein. This repertoire shows over 1,200,000 distinct CDR3 sequences, approximately 60% found once; its top ten account for 6.5% to 8.5%. The data stem from a study of blood T cells in healthy people across ages.

The receptor was derived from a man younger than 30 in good health. Sequencing was performed on blood. The rearrangement uses TRBV7-2 and TRBJ2-3; no definite D call. CDR3 in DNA: TGTGCCAGCAGCATATGGACGGGAGATACGCAGTATTTT. Protein: CASSIWTGDTQYF. The whole variable domain, remainder taken from reference TRBV7-2 and TRBJ2-3, is GAGVSQSPSNKVTEKGKDVELRCDPISGHTALYWYRQSLGQGLEFLIYFQGNSAPDKSGLPSDRFSAERTGGSVSTLTIQRTQQEDSAVYLCASSIWTGDTQYFGPGTRLTVL.